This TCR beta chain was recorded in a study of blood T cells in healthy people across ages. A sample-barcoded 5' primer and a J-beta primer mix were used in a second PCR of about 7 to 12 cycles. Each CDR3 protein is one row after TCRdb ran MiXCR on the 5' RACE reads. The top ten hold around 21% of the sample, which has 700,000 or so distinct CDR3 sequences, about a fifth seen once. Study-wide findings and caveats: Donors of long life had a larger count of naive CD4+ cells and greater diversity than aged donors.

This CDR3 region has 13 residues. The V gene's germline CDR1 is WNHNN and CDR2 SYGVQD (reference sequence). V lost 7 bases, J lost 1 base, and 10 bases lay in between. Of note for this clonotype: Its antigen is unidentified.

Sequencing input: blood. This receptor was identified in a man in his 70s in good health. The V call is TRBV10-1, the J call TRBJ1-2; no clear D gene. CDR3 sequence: CASTSNLNYGYTF. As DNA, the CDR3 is TGCGCCAGCACCTCGAACCTTAACTATGGCTACACCTTC.